The clone carrying this T cell receptor beta chain has a single count. Its specificity is not known. These data originate in a study of T cell repertoires in ileal Crohn's disease. Overall study: Patients had a median roughly 7.9-year disease duration, and approximately 35% were active smokers.

Some clones are missing from TCRdb's copy, which holds only in-frame ones; the method was immunoSEQ multiplex PCR. Among 9,500 to 12,000 clones, more than 75% were seen once, and the ten largest hold about 4.5%. General study points: Clonality above 26.8% at surgery always came with endoscopic recurrence.

Sequenced input: ileal tissue. The source of this sequence is an adult with Crohn's disease.

The CDR3 DNA is TGCGCCAGCAGCGACTACGATACGCAGTATTTT. Its protein product is CASSDYDTQYF. This chain uses TRBV5-1 with TRBJ2-3; perhaps TRBD2 as D (5 bases). The CDR3 covers 11 residues. Per germline, CDR1 SGHRS and CDR2 YFSETQ. V lost 4 bases and J 6 bases, leaving 6 bases between the germline ends.